These T cell receptor beta chains were read from a single sample in a study of blood T cells in healthy people across ages. From the 5' RACE reads, TCRdb called clonotypes with MiXCR, one entry per CDR3 protein. The sample lists 700,000 or so distinct CDR3 sequences, 40% to 45% occurring once. What was sequenced was blood. The origin of the receptors is a man at least 80 years old in good health. The CDR3 runs from the conserved cysteine through the conserved F or W. The order of the fields is CDR3 length, D gene, V gene, J gene, clone size, CDR3 DNA, CDR3 protein. The D gene is left open where the match is weak. Only part of the rows carry a size: once, few, many, or a class if the clone is expanded.

14,TRBD2,TRBV6-6,TRBJ2-5,.,TGTGCCAGCAGTTCCCCCGGACTAGCGCAAACCCAGTACTTC,CASSSPGLAQTQYF
16,TRBD2,TRBV24-1,TRBJ2-1,.,TGTGCCACCAGTGACCCCGCTAGCGGAACCTACAATGAGCAGTTCTTC,CATSDPASGTYNEQFF
14,.,TRBV29-1,TRBJ2-1,.,TGCAGCGTGGACGACAGTTTTTCCCACAATGAGCAGTTCTTC,CSVDDSFSHNEQFF
16,TRBD1,TRBV4-2,TRBJ2-1,.,TGTGCCAGCAGCCGCCCGGGACAGGGAAGTTTCAATGAGCAGTTCTTC,CASSRPGQGSFNEQFF
13,.,TRBV24-1,TRBJ2-5,many,TGTGCCACCAGCGATGGCGGTCAAGAGACCCAGTACTTC,CATSDGGQETQYF
13,TRBD2,TRBV6-2/TRBV6-3,TRBJ2-7,few,TGTGCCAGCAGTGACGGGACTAGCTACGAGCAGTACTTC,CASSDGTSYEQYF
14,.,TRBV6-2/TRBV6-3,TRBJ2-5,.,TGTGCCAGCACTTATCCAGACTTTCAAGAGACCCAGTACTTC,CASTYPDFQETQYF
17,TRBD2,TRBV7-3,TRBJ2-1,.,TGTGCCAGCAGCCCCCACGGGGGACTAGCGGCCCCAAGTGAGCAGTTCTTC,CASSPHGGLAAPSEQFF
14,TRBD2,TRBV29-1,TRBJ2-5,many,TGCAGCGTTGAACCGCCGGGACTACAAGAGACCCAGTACTTC,CSVEPPGLQETQYF
15,TRBD2,TRBV5-1,TRBJ2-1,many,TGTGCCAGCAGCCCTGGGACTAGCGGCTACAATGAGCAGTTCTTC,CASSPGTSGYNEQFF
15,.,TRBV12-3/TRBV12-4,TRBJ2-3,few,TGTGCCAGCAGTTTAAGGCAGAGGAGGACAGATACGCAGTATTTT,CASSLRQRRTDTQYF
14,.,TRBV6-6,TRBJ1-4,.,TGTGCCAGCAAGCCAGACAGCCGGGGTGAAAAACTGTTTTTT,CASKPDSRGEKLFF
16,.,TRBV4-2,TRBJ2-2,few,TGTGCCAGCAGCCAAGATGACCGAAGGAACACCGGGGAGCTGTTTTTT,CASSQDDRRNTGELFF
16,TRBD1,TRBV20-1,TRBJ1-6,.,TGCAGTGCTAGAGACTCACAGGGGTGGAATAATTCACCCCTCCACTTT,CSARDSQGWNNSPLHF
18,TRBD1,TRBV6-2/TRBV6-3,TRBJ1-5,.,TGTGCCAGCAGTTACCCCAGGACAGGCGCTGCTAGCAATCCGCCCCAGCATTTT,CASSYPRTGAASNPPQHF
18,.,TRBV9,TRBJ1-4,few,TGTGCCAGCAGCGTAGCTACTGGGTCCCCGGGGACTAATGAAAAACTGTTTTTT,CASSVATGSPGTNEKLFF
15,TRBD1,TRBV7-2,TRBJ2-1,.,TGTGCCAGCAGCTCGAAGGGACAGGGGATCGATGAGCAGTTCTTC,CASSSKGQGIDEQFF
16,TRBD2,TRBV12-3/TRBV12-4,TRBJ2-1,few,TGTGCCAGCAGTCGACAAAGCGGGACTAGCGGTCGTGAGCAGTTCTTC,CASSRQSGTSGREQFF
15,.,TRBV6-2/TRBV6-3,TRBJ2-6,.,TGTGCCAGCAGGCAACAGACCTCTGGGGCCAACGGCCTGACTTTC,CASRQQTSGANGLTF
18,.,TRBV21-1,TRBJ2-5,.,TGTGCCAGCAGCAACAGGAAGGGGGGGGCGGCGGGTAGAGAGACCCAGTACTTC,CASSNRKGGAAGRETQYF
14,.,TRBV10-1,TRBJ2-3,.,TGCGCCAGCAGGGAGTCGGCGTACACAGATACGCAGTATTTT,CASRESAYTDTQYF
14,TRBD1,TRBV6-5,TRBJ2-7,.,TGTGCCAGCAGTTACAACAGGGGGCGCGCCGAGCAGTACTTC,CASSYNRGRAEQYF
13,.,TRBV6-2/TRBV6-3,TRBJ2-7,.,TGTGCCAGCAGTTACTCGGATAGCCCTGAGCAGTACTTC,CASSYSDSPEQYF
14,.,TRBV27,TRBJ2-7,few,TGTGCCAGCAGTCGGGCAGGGGAGCCTAACGAGCAGTACTTC,CASSRAGEPNEQYF
15,.,TRBV5-1,TRBJ2-3,.,TGCGCCAGCAGCTTGGGGCGTAGCCGCACAGATACGCAGTATTTT,CASSLGRSRTDTQYF
14,.,TRBV5-4,TRBJ1-1,few,TGTGCCAGCAGTACAGGGAGAAGGGTTACTGAAGCTTTCTTT,CASSTGRRVTEAFF
15,TRBD1,TRBV24-1,TRBJ2-7,.,TGTGCCACCAGTGATGTTGGACAGGGTCGTGAGGCCCAGTACTTC,CATSDVGQGREAQYF
15,.,TRBV6-5,TRBJ2-7,.,TGTGCCAGCAGTTCCGATAGGGGCGGCTACAATGAGCAGTACTTC,CASSSDRGGYNEQYF
13,.,TRBV20-1,TRBJ1-2,few,TGCAGTGCTAGCGCTTGGGGTCTCGGTGGCTACACCTTC,CSASAWGLGGYTF
15,.,TRBV20-1,TRBJ2-6,once,TGCAGTGCTAGGCCCGACAGCGCTGGGGCCAACGTCCTGACTTTC,CSARPDSAGANVLTF
15,.,TRBV28,TRBJ2-7,.,TGTGCCAGCAGTTTTTCCGGTAGCGGTTACAATGAGCAGTACTTC,CASSFSGSGYNEQYF
14,.,TRBV7-8,TRBJ2-5,.,TGTGCCAGCAGCCAAGTGGAGGATGGAGAGACCCAGTACTTC,CASSQVEDGETQYF
13,.,TRBV7-6,TRBJ2-7,.,TGTGCCAGCACGCGAGGCCAGGGCAATGAGCAGTACTTC,CASTRGQGNEQYF
14,.,TRBV2,TRBJ2-7,.,TGTGCCAGCAGTCCGGATCCGCCTGGGAACGAGCAGTACTTC,CASSPDPPGNEQYF
16,.,TRBV7-2,TRBJ2-2,few,TGTGCCAGCAGCTTAGCCGCGCGGACGAACACCGGGGAGCTGTTTTTT,CASSLAARTNTGELFF
16,.,TRBV11-2,TRBJ2-5,.,TGTGCCAGCAGCTTAGAGGGTCGGGGAGCGCCGGAGACCCAGTACTTC,CASSLEGRGAPETQYF
15,.,TRBV20-1,TRBJ1-2,many,TGCAGTGCGGAACAACAGGGTGTACGAGCCTATGGCTACACCTTC,CSAEQQGVRAYGYTF
16,TRBD1,TRBV6-5,TRBJ1-1,.,TGTGCCAGCAGTTACTCTCGGACAGGGGGCAATTCTGAAGCTTTCTTT,CASSYSRTGGNSEAFF
13,.,TRBV15,TRBJ2-1,.,TGTGCCACCAGACTCGACCGGTACAATGAGCAGTTCTTC,CATRLDRYNEQFF
13,.,TRBV6-2/TRBV6-3,TRBJ1-1,.,TGTGCCAGCAGAGAAGACGCGAACACTGAAGCTTTCTTT,CASREDANTEAFF
15,.,TRBV10-1,TRBJ2-7,.,TGCGCCAGCAGTGACCCGGGGCGATCATCCTACGAGCAGTACTTC,CASSDPGRSSYEQYF
12,.,TRBV6-2/TRBV6-3,TRBJ1-2,.,TGTGCCAGCAGTTACTCTGTATACGGCTACACCTTC,CASSYSVYGYTF
15,.,TRBV28,TRBJ2-7,.,TGTGCCAGCAGTAATGCCGGGACAAACTCCTACGAGCAGTACTTC,CASSNAGTNSYEQYF
13,.,TRBV7-2,TRBJ1-1,.,TGTGCCAGCAGCTTTAACAAGAACACTGAAGCTTTCTTT,CASSFNKNTEAFF
16,TRBD2,TRBV28,TRBJ2-1,.,TGTGCCAGCAGTATAGAAGGACTAGCGTGCTACAATGAGCAGTTCTTC,CASSIEGLACYNEQFF
16,TRBD2,TRBV12-3/TRBV12-4,TRBJ2-1,.,TGTGCCAGCAGGGCGGGGGGGCTCCGCTCCTACAATGAGCAGTTCTTC,CASRAGGLRSYNEQFF
16,TRBD1,TRBV7-2,TRBJ1-1,.,TGTGCCAGCAGCATAGACGGGACAGGGGCCTACACTGAAGCTTTCTTT,CASSIDGTGAYTEAFF
16,TRBD1,TRBV7-2,TRBJ1-2,.,TGTGCCAGCAGCCTCAGGGGGGGACAGGTCACGAGCGGCTACACCTTC,CASSLRGGQVTSGYTF
15,.,TRBV27,TRBJ1-5,many,TGTGCCAGCAGGCCGAGGGGGAATCGCAATCAGCCCCAGCATTTT,CASRPRGNRNQPQHF
15,.,TRBV20-1,TRBJ2-1,many,TGCAGTGCCAGCGAGCCCGGGTACAACTACAATGAGCAGTTCTTC,CSASEPGYNYNEQFF
14,.,TRBV7-2,TRBJ2-3,many,TGTGCCAGCAGCTTAAATCTCGGGGTAGATACGCAGTATTTT,CASSLNLGVDTQYF
16,TRBD2,TRBV5-6,TRBJ2-1,.,TGTGCCAGCAGCCCGATTGGCGGGGGGACTTTCAATGAGCAGTTCTTC,CASSPIGGGTFNEQFF
14,TRBD1,TRBV14,TRBJ2-1,.,TGTGCCAGCAGCCGGGACAGGGTCGGCAATGAGCAGTTCTTC,CASSRDRVGNEQFF
15,TRBD1,TRBV28,TRBJ1-2,.,TGTGCCAGCAGTTCCTGGACAGGGAGCCTGTCGGGCTACACCTTC,CASSSWTGSLSGYTF
12,.,TRBV29-1,TRBJ2-3,.,TGCAGCGTTGATCCGAGCACAGATACGCAGTATTTT,CSVDPSTDTQYF
17,.,TRBV5-5,TRBJ2-1,.,TGTGCCAGCAGCTTGGGGGTGGCAGCTAGCACCTACAATGAGCAGTTCTTC,CASSLGVAASTYNEQFF
15,.,TRBV3-1,TRBJ2-7,.,TGTGCCAGCAGCCAAGCTTGGGGAAGCTCCTACGAGCAGTACTTC,CASSQAWGSSYEQYF
15,.,TRBV20-1,TRBJ1-5,.,TGCAGTGCAAGAGGGGGGGCTCGTAGCAATCAGCCCCAGCATTTT,CSARGGARSNQPQHF
14,.,TRBV7-6,TRBJ2-7,.,TGTGCCAGCAGCTCCGGGACGGTACCTTCCGAGCAGTACTTC,CASSSGTVPSEQYF